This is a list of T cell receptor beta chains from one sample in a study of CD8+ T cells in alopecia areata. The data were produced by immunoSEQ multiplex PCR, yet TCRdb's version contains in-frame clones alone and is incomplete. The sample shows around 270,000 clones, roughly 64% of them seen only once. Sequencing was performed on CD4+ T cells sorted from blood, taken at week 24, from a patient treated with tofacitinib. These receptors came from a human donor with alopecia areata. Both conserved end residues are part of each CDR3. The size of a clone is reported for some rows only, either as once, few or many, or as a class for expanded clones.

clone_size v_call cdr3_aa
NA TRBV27 CAGWGGASYEQYF
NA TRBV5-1 CASSLTGGGETQYF
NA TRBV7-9 CASSLASRGEQYF
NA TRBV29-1 CSVAMQGDRSTDTQYF
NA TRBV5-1 CASSLSAGWQPQHF
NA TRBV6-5 CATSRDGEQYF
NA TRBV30 CAWSIDQSQYF
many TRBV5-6 CASSFISTGEETQYF
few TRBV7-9 CASSLPFSNQPQHF
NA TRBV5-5 CASSFGSEDTQYF
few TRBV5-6 CASSSRDRGTYEQYF
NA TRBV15 CATRQGDQPQHF
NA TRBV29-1 CSGGVGDTQYF
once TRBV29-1 CSVEDKGATNEKLFF
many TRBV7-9 CASKGTRGNEKLFF
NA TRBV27 CASSFDGPYEQYF
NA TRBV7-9 CASSLGTGRGYTF
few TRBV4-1 CASSQGWGDQPQHF
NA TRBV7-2 CASSLGQGRHIDTQYF
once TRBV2 CASRAQEYNEQFF